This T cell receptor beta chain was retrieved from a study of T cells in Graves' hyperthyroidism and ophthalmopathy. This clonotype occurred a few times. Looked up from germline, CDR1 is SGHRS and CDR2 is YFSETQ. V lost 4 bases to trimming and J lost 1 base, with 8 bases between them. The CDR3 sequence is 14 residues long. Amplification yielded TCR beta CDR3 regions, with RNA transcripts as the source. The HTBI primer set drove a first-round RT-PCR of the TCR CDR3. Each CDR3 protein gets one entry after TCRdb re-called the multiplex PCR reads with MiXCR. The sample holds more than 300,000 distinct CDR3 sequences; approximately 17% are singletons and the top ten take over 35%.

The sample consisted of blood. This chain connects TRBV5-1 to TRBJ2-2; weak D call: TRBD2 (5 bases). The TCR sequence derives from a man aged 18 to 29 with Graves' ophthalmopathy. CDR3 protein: CASSKTKNTGELFF. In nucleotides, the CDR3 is TGCGCCAGCAGCAAGACTAAGAACACCGGGGAGCTGTTTTTT.